The sequence of this T cell receptor (beta chain) was determined in a study of blood T cell repertoires in COVID-19. Data came from immunoSEQ multiplex PCR; TCRdb stores just in-frame clones and leaves some out. The sample contains 100,000 or so clones, roughly 82% of which appear only once. Germline lookup yields CDR1 KGHSH and CDR2 LQKENI. This CDR3 is built from 17 residues. Trimming took off 1 base at V and 0 bases at J, with 13 bases between the two ends. Sequenced sample: peripheral blood. The J gene is TRBJ1-3, the V gene TRBV18; D gene uncertain. This clonotype originated in a man at least 80 years old with acute or convalescent COVID-19. In nucleotides, the CDR3 is TGTGCCAGCTCACCACTGGACGGGAGTTCCTCTGGAAACACCATATATTTT. Residues: CASSPLDGSSSGNTIYF.